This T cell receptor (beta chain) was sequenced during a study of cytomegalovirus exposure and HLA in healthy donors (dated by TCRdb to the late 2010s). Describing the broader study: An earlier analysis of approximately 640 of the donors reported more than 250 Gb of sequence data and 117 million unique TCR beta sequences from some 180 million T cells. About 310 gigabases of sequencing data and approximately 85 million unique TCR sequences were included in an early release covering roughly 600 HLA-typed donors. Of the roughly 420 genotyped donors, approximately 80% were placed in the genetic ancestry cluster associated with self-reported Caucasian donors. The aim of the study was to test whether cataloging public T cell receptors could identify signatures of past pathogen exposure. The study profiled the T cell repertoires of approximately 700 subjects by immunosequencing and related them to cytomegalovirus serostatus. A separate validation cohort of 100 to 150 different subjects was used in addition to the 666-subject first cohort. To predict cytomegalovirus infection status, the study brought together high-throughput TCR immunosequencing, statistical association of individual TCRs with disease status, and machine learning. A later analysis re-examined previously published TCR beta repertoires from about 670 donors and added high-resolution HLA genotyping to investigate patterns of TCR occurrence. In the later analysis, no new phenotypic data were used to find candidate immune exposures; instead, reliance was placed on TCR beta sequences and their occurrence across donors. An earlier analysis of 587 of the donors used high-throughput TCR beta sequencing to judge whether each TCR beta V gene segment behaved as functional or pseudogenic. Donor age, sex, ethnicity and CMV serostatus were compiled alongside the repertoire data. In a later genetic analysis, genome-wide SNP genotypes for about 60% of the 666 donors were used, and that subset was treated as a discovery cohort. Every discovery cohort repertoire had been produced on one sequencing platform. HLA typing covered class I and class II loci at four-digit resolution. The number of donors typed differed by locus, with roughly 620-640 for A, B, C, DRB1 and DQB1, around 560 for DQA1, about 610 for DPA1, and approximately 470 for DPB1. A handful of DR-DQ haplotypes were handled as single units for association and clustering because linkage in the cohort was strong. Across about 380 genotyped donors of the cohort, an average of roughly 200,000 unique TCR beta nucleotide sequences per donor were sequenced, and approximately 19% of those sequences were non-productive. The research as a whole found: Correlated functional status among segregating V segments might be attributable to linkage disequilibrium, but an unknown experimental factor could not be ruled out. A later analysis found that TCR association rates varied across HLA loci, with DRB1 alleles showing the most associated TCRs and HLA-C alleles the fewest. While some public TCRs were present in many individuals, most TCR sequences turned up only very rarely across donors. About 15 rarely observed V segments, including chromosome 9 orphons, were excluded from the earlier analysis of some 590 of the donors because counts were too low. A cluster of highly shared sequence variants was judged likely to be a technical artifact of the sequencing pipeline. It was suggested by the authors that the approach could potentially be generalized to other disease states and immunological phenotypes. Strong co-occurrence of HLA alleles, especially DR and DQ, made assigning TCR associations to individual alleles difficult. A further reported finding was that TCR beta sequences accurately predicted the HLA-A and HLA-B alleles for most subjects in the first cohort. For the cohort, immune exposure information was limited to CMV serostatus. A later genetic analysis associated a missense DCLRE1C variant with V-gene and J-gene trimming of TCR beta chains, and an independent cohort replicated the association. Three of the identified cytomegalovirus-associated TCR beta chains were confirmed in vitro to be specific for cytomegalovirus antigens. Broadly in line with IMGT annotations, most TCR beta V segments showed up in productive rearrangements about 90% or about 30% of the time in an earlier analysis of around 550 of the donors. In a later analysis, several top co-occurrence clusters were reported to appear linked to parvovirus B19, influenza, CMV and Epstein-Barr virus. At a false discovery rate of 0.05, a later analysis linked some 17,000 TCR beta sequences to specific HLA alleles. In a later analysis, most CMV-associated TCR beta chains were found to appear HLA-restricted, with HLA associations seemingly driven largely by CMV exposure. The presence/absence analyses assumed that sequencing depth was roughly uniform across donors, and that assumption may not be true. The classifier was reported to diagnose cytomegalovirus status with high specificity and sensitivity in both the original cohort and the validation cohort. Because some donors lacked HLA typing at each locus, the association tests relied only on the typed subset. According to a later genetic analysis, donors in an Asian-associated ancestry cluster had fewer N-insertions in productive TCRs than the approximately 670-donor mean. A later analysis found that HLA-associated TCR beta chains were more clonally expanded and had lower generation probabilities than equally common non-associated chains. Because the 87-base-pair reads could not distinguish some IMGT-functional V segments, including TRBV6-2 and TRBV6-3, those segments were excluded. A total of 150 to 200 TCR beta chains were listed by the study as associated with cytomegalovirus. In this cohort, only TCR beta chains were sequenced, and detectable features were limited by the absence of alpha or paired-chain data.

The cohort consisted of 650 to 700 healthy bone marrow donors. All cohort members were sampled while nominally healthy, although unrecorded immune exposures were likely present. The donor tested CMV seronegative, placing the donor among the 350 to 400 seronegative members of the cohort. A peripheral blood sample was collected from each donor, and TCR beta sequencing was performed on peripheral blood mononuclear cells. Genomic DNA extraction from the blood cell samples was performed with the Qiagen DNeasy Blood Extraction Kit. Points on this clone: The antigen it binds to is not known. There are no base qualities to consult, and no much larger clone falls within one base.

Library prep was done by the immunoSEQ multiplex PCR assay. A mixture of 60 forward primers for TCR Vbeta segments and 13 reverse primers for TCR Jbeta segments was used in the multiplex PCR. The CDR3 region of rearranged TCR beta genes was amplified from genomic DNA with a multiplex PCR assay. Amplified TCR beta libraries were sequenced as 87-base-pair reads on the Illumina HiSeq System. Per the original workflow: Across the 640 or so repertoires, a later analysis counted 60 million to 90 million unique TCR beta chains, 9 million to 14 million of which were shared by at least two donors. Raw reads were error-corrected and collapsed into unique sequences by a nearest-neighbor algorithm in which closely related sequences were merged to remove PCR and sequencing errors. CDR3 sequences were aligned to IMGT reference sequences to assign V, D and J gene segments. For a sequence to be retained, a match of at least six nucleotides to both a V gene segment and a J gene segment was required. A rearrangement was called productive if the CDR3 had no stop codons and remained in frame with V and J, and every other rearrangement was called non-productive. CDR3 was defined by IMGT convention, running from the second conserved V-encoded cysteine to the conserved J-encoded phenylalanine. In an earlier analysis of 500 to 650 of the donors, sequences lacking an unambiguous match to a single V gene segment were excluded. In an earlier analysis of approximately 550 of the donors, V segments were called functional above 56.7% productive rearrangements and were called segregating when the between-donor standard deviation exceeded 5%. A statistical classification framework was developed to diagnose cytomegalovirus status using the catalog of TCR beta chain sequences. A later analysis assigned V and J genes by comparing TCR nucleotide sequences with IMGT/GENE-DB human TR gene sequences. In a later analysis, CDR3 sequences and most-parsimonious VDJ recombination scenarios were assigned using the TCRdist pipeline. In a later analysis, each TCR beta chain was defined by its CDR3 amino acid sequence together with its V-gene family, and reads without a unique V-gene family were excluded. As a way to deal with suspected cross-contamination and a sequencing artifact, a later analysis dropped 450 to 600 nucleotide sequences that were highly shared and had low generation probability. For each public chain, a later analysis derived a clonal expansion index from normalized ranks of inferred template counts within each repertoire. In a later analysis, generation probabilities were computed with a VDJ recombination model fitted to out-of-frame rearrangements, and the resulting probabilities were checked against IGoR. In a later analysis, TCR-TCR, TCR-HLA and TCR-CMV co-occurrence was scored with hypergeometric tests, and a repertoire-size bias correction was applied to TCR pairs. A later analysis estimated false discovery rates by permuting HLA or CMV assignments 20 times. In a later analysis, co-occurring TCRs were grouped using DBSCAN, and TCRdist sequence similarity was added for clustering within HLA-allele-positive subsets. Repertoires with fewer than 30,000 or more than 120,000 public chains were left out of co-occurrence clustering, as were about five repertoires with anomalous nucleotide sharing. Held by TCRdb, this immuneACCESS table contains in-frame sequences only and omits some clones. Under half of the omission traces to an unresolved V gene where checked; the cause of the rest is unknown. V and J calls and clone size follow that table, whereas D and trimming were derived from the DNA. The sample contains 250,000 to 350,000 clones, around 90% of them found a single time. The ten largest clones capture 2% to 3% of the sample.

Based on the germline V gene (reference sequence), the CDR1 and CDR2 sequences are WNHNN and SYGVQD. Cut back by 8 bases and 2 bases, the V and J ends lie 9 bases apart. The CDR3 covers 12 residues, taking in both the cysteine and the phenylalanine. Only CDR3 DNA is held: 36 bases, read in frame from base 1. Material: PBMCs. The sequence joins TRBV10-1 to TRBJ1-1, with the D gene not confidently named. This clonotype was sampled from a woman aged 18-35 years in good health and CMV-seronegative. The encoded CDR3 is CASAEGNTEAFF. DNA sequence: TGCGCCAGCGCCGAGGGTAACACTGAAGCTTTCTTT.